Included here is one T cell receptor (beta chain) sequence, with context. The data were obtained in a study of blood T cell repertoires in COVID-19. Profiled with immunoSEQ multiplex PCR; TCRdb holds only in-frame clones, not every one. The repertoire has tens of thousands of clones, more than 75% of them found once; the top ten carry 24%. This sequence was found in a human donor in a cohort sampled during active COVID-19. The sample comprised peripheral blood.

The CDR3: CASSVLPSGQGNEKLFF. The DNA of the CDR3 is TGTGCCAGCAGTGTACTTCCCTCGGGACAGGGCAATGAAAAACTGTTTTTT. The chain couples TRBV27 to TRBJ1-4, with 9 bases that match TRBD1. There are 17 residues in the CDR3. With 5 bases clipped from V and 5 bases from J, the junction kept 12 bases outside the gene matches. The germline V gene has CDR1 MNHEY and CDR2 SMNVEV (reference sequence).